This section outlines one TCR beta chain sequence together with its context. This sample's time point: pre-treatment sample, taken before nivolumab and TIL therapy. Pleural nodules or supraclavicular lymph nodes made up most of the excised metastases sampled. The sample comes from a study of TIL therapy for anti-PD-1-resistant metastatic lung cancer. The CDR3 covers 16 residues. CDR1 is LNHNV and CDR2 is YYDKDF in the germline V gene (reference sequence). With 6 bases clipped from V and 0 bases from J, the junction kept 5 bases outside the gene matches. This was the immunoSEQ v3 assay. Sequencing depth was around 2.2 million read pairs for survey level, 5-6 million for deep. Here immunoSEQ multiplex PCR was the method, and the copy in TCRdb shows in-frame clones only, minus some. The table shows about 50,000 clones, with around 64% occurring only once.

V usage is TRBV15 and J usage is TRBJ1-5, with 10 bases lining up with TRBD1. The specimen comprised tumor tissue, sampled at baseline. This sequence was found in a person aged 25-79 years with non-small cell lung cancer. The CDR3 DNA sequence: TGTGCCACCAGGGGACAGGGGATATCTAGCAATCAGCCCCAGCATTTT. It encodes CATRGQGISSNQPQHF.